This T cell receptor beta chain was recovered during a study of identifying expanded T cells in peripheral blood. Study-level findings and limits: Two-week clone count variance significantly increased as total template count grew. About 1.2 clones differed between technical replicates, versus about 15 and 19 over time.

Healthy donors had no documented immune events, such as infections, while sampled. The repertoire was sequenced with immunoSEQ multiplex PCR; TCRdb's copy has only in-frame clones and lacks some. This repertoire shows 80,000 or so clones, around four fifths found once; its top ten account for around 19%. Trimming removed 6 bases at V and 3 bases at J, with 4 bases between. This CDR3 is built from 10 residues. The V gene's germline CDR1 is DFQATT and CDR2 SNEGSKA (reference sequence). Concerning this clone: Its specificity is not known.

Sequenced material: blood. The source is a person aged 18 to 75 in good health. V is TRBV20-1 and J is TRBJ2-3; D is undetermined. The CDR3, as DNA: TGCAGTGCCCCGACAGATACGCAGTATTTT. As protein: CSAPTDTQYF.